This TCR beta chain was observed in a study of cytomegalovirus exposure and HLA in healthy donors. PCR involved 60 Vbeta and 13 Jbeta primers. Profiling relied on immunoSEQ multiplex PCR, and the TCRdb table lists in-frame clones only, not all of them. The table includes fewer than 200,000 clones, 82% detected once. Points from the study as a whole: It was 150 to 200 TCR beta chains that were listed as cytomegalovirus-associated.

Germline loops: CDR1 MGHRA, CDR2 YSYEKL. The V end was cut by 0 bases, the J end by 5 bases, with 23 bases between. The CDR3 loop spans 18 amino acids. Comment on this clone: The antigen is unknown.

The chain employs TRBV4-1 and TRBJ2-7; D is possibly TRBD1 (6 bases). The clonotype was recovered from a girl aged 2 to 9 in good health and CMV-seropositive. Sequencing was performed on PBMCs. The CDR3 sequence: CASSQDGGRGVSLHEQYF. The CDR3 DNA reads as TGCGCCAGCAGCCAAGATGGCGGCAGGGGAGTTTCGCTCCACGAGCAGTACTTC.